Sequencing of this T cell receptor beta chain was carried out in a study of beta chain features in type 1 diabetes. Study-wide results and limits: Moderately but significantly shorter TCRB CDR3s were found in Type 1 diabetes patients in all four CD4+ subsets. A potential PCR bias toward shorter templates would be equal in patient and control samples.

As for this clone: Antigen: not known.

V lost 1 base and J lost 1; bases outside the gene matches: 0. Germline assignment: CDR1 SEHNR and CDR2 FQNEAQ (reference sequence). This CDR3 spans 14 amino acids. Expressed TCRB transcripts were sequenced because the isolated RNA had all been reverse transcribed beforehand. Clones were sequenced by immunoSEQ multiplex PCR, and TCRdb holds only the in-frame ones, with some missing. The repertoire holds about 390,000 clones, with 8% to 10% as singletons. The rearrangement joins TRBV7-9 to TRBJ1-1; 7 nucleotides align to TRBD1. The sequenced sample was central memory CD4+ T cells from blood. The sequence derives from a man aged 25 to 40 with type 1 diabetes. The CDR3 is CASSLDRGNTEAFF. As DNA, the CDR3 is TGTGCCAGCAGCTTAGACAGGGGGAACACTGAAGCTTTCTTT. Full variable domain (outside the CDR3, taken from reference TRBV7-9 and TRBJ1-1): DTGVSQNPRHKITKRGQNVTFRCDPISEHNRLYWYRQTLGQGPEFLTYFQNEAQLEKSRLLSDRFSAERPKGSFSTLEIQRTEQGDSAMYLCASSLDRGNTEAFFGQGTRLTVV.